A single sample is the source of the 14 T cell receptor beta chains below, sequenced in a study of blood T cell repertoires in COVID-19. The data were produced by immunoSEQ multiplex PCR, yet TCRdb's version contains in-frame clones alone and is incomplete. The sample carries about 160,000 clones, over 70% recorded once. The specimen sequenced was PBMCs or T cells enriched from blood (not recorded which). These receptors were taken from a woman in her sixties who had recovered from COVID-19.

The V call is TRBV12-5, the J call TRBJ2-5, with D tentatively TRBD1 (7 bases). CDR3 length equals 14 residues. Germline assignment: CDR1 LGHNT and CDR2 FRNRAP. Trimming pared 5 bases from V and 4 bases from J, leaving 14 bases between. The DNA of the CDR3 is TGTGCTAGTGGTCCGACAGGGAGGTTAGAGACCCAGTACTTC. Protein product: CASGPTGRLETQYF.

This chain links TRBV5-1 with TRBJ1-1, with 8 bases aligning to TRBD1. V shed 8 bases, J shed 1 base, and the junction held 7 bases outside the gene matches. In germline, CDR1 is SGHRS, CDR2 YFSETQ. The CDR3 spans 14 residues. The CDR3 DNA is TGCGCCAGTAAAGGACAGGGACCGAACACTGAAGCTTTCTTT. As protein: CASKGQGPNTEAFF.

This clone appeared a few times. The chain couples TRBV19 to TRBJ2-1; 7 positions agree with TRBD1. V was pared by 6 bases and J by 3 bases, with 11 bases of the junction left unmatched. From germline, CDR1 is LNHDA and CDR2 SQIVND (reference sequence). The CDR3 extends over 16 amino acids. CDR3 DNA: TGTGCCAGTAGCCTACCGACCGGGACAGTCTACAATGAGCAGTTCTTC. Translation gives CASSLPTGTVYNEQFF.

The chain couples TRBV2 to TRBJ2-1; TRBD2 matches 8 bases. The CDR3 covers 13 residues. Per germline, CDR1 SNHLY and CDR2 FYNNEI. Unmatched junction bases numbered 7, after V lost 7 bases and J lost 8 bases. The CDR3 sequence: CASTLSGGDEQFF. As DNA, the CDR3 is TGTGCCAGCACCCTAAGCGGGGGCGATGAGCAGTTCTTC.

The chain combines TRBV5-6 with TRBJ2-1, with 10 bases identical to TRBD2. Germline CDR1 and CDR2: SGHDT and YYEEEE. This CDR3 has 15 residues. V dropped 3 bases and J dropped 3; count of bases not matched to a gene: 3. The CDR3: CASSSSGGDYNEQFF. The CDR3 DNA reads TGTGCCAGCAGCTCAAGCGGGGGGGACTACAATGAGCAGTTCTTC.

This chain joins TRBV10-2 and TRBJ2-1; 9 nucleotides match TRBD2. CDR3 length: 13 residues. J lost 2 bases, V lost 8 bases, and 1 base had no gene match. CDR1 is WSHSY and CDR2 is SAAADI in the germline V gene. In DNA form, the CDR3 reads TGCGCCAGCGCTAGCGGGGCCTACAATGAGCAGTTCTTC. Protein: CASASGAYNEQFF.

This chain's CDR3 is CSVVAEYNEQFF. The CDR3 coding sequence is TGCAGCGTTGTAGCGGAATACAATGAGCAGTTCTTC. The rearrangement uses TRBV29-1 and TRBJ2-1; D possibly corresponds to TRBD2 (6 bases). The CDR3 sequence is 12 residues long. Looked up from germline, CDR1 is SQVTM and CDR2 is ANQGSEA. Trimming took 4 bases from V and 4 from J, leaving 8 bases between them.

This clone was counted a single time. The chain combines TRBV6-2 or TRBV6-3 with TRBJ2-5; 9 bases agree with TRBD1. Germline assignment: CDR1 MNHEY and CDR2 SVGEGT. J was trimmed by 5 bases and V by 2 bases; bases with no gene match: 6. There are 15 residues in the CDR3. The CDR3 DNA follows: TGTGCCAGCAGTTACCCTTGGACAGGGGTGGAGACCCAGTACTTC. This encodes CASSYPWTGVETQYF.

The chain has TRBV5-5 and TRBJ1-1; D remains ambiguous. CDR1 is SGHKS, CDR2 YYEKEE, per germline (reference sequence). With 0 bases removed from V and 0 bases from J, the gap between germline ends came to 3 bases. This CDR3 region has 13 residues. CDR3: CASSLGVNTEAFF. The CDR3 nucleotides read TGTGCCAGCAGCTTGGGCGTGAACACTGAAGCTTTCTTT.

This clone was detected once. The rearrangement joins TRBV9 to TRBJ2-5; TRBD1 might be the D (6 bases). This CDR3 comprises 13 residues. The V gene lost 2 bases and the J gene lost 7 bases, with 12 bases spanning the gap. Germline CDR1 reads SGDLS; CDR2 reads YYNGEE. Written as DNA, the CDR3 is TGTGCCAGCAGCGTGGTTCAAGGGGGGACCCAGTACTTC. Amino acids: CASSVVQGGTQYF. Using reference TRBV9 and TRBJ2-5 for the parts outside the CDR3, the full variable domain is DSGVTQTPKHLITATGQRVTLRCSPRSGDLSVYWYQQSLDQGLQFLIQYYNGEERAKGNILERFSAQQFPDLHSELNLSSLELGDSALYFCASSVVQGGTQYFGPGTRLLVL.

The chain is built from TRBV3-1 (or the pseudogene TRBV3-2) and TRBJ2-7; D not certain. The V and J ends lost 1 base and 5 bases respectively, with 12 bases between them. Germline V gene data show CDR1 as LGHDT and CDR2 as YNNKEL (reference sequence). The CDR3 runs to 14 residues. The CDR3 protein is CASSQASSTNEQYF. The CDR3 nucleotides read TGTGCCAGCAGCCAAGCCAGTTCAACGAACGAGCAGTACTTC.

This clone was recorded only once. This chain links TRBV2 with TRBJ2-7; D is possibly TRBD1 (5 bases). Germline V lookup: CDR1 SNHLY, CDR2 FYNNEI. V lost 4 bases, J lost 4 bases, and 11 bases lay in between. This CDR3 region has 13 residues. CDR3 amino acids: CASSVFRDYEQYF. The CDR3 DNA follows: TGTGCCAGCAGTGTTTTCAGGGATTACGAGCAGTACTTC.

The V call is TRBV6-5, the J call TRBJ1-5; D perhaps matches TRBD1 (6 bases). Germline V lookup: CDR1 MNHEY, CDR2 SVGAGI. The CDR3 sequence is 15 residues long. Deletions cut 6 bases from V and 3 bases from J, with 15 bases between. CDR3 in DNA: TGTGCCAGCAGAAAACAGGGCGCGATCAATCAGCCCCAGCATTTT. Residues: CASRKQGAINQPQHF.

The V and J genes are TRBV19 and TRBJ1-5, with 10 bases lining up with TRBD1. The CDR3 extends over 14 amino acids. The V segment lost 7 bases and the J segment 4 bases; nucleotides outside the gene matches: 4. Germline V gene data show CDR1 as LNHDA and CDR2 as SQIVND (reference sequence). The CDR3 here is CASTWTGGNQPQHF. CDR3 nucleotides: TGTGCCAGTACTTGGACAGGGGGAAATCAGCCCCAGCATTTT.